The 9 T cell receptor beta chains below were found in one sample sequenced in a study of blood T cells in healthy people across ages. Alongside a J-beta primer mix, a sample-barcoded 5' primer served in a second PCR lasting roughly 6 to 12 cycles. TCRdb passed the 5' RACE reads through MiXCR, listing each CDR3 protein once. The sample includes about 1.4 million distinct CDR3 sequences, 55% to 75% of them seen just once. Sequenced input: blood. Source of these receptors: a man younger than 30 in good health.

The V call is TRBV12-5, the J call TRBJ2-1, with 8 nucleotides matching TRBD1. The CDR3 is 14 residues long. The V gene end was trimmed by 5 bases and the J gene end by 8 bases; junction bases not matched to a gene: 8. Germline CDR1 LGHNT, CDR2 FRNRAP. The CDR3 DNA follows: TGTGCTAGTGGTAGATGGACAGGGTACGATGAGCAGTTCTTC. It specifies CASGRWTGYDEQFF.

The chain employs TRBV7-9 and TRBJ2-1, with 10 bases lining up with TRBD1. The J call may not be correct, given that the DNA end is closer to TRBJ2-7. The germline CDR1 and CDR2 sequences are SEHNR and FQNEAQ (reference sequence). The CDR3 spans 14 residues. The CDR3 nucleotides read TGTGCCAGCCGGGGACAGGGGATATACAATGAGCAGTACTTC. This translates into CASRGQGIYNEQYF.

This clonotype was seen only a few times. The chain recombines TRBV12-3 or TRBV12-4 with TRBJ2-4; D unresolved. The DNA end is a closer match to TRBJ2-7, so the J assignment may be wrong. The CDR3 covers 13 residues. CDR3 nucleotides: TGTGCCAGCAGGAACTCCATAACACCCGAGCAGTACTTC. Protein sequence: CASRNSITPEQYF.

The chain links TRBV6-6 to TRBJ1-2, with D perhaps matching TRBD1 (5 bases). Germline V lookup: CDR1 MNHNY, CDR2 SVGAGI (reference sequence). Deletions cut 2 bases from V and 8 bases from J, with 18 bases between. CDR3 length: 15 residues. In DNA, the CDR3 is TGTGCCAGCAGTTACCCAGACGGCAGGGTGGACGGCTACACCTTC. Translation gives CASSYPDGRVDGYTF.

This clonotype was observed a few times. This chain connects TRBV27 to TRBJ1-2; the D gene is possibly TRBD1 (5 bases). The length of the CDR3 is 15 residues. Germline V gives CDR1 MNHEY, CDR2 SMNVEV (reference sequence). The germline V and J ends were trimmed by 2 bases and 4 bases, with 14 bases remaining between them. CDR3 sequence: CASSLAGGTAYGYTF. CDR3 DNA sequence: TGTGCCAGCAGTTTAGCGGGGGGAACGGCCTATGGCTACACCTTC.

This clonotype was observed a few times. This chain joins TRBV11-2 and TRBJ2-3; D unresolved. The CDR3 is 13 residues long. Trimming shortened V by 4 bases and J by 7 bases, and 12 bases separated the two germline ends. Germline V gene lookup returns CDR1 SGHAT and CDR2 FQNNGV. The CDR3 loop is CASSSSPENTQYF. As DNA, the CDR3 is TGTGCCAGCAGCTCCTCCCCAGAGAATACGCAGTATTTT.

The V and J genes are TRBV2 and TRBJ2-7, with unresolved D. This CDR3 region has 14 residues. The V end was cut by 7 bases, the J end by 2 bases, with 15 bases between. CDR1 and CDR2 (germline): SNHLY, FYNNEI. The DNA of the CDR3 is TGTGCCAGCAAGACGGTGCTCCTTCCCTACGAGCAGTACTTC. This gives the protein CASKTVLLPYEQYF.

Only one count was recorded for this clonotype. The chain joins TRBV4-1 to TRBJ2-7; unclear D gene. The J call may be wrong; the DNA end is better matched by TRBJ2-5. Germline CDR1 is MGHRA and CDR2 is YSYEKL. The CDR3 contains 15 residues. CDR3 sequence: CASSQSNLGVGTQYF. CDR3 DNA sequence: TGCGCCAGCAGCCAGTCTAATCTCGGTGTTGGGACCCAGTACTTC.

Points on this clonotype: One end of the junction does not line up with germline, which may come from a read error. The chain carries TRBV12-3 or TRBV12-4 and TRBJ2-5, with 8 bases matching TRBD2. CDR3 length: 14 amino acids. The CDR3 protein is CASSLAGWQETQYF. In DNA form, the CDR3 reads TGTGCCAGCAGTCTAGCGGGCTGGCAAGAGACCCAGTACTTC.